The clone carrying this T cell receptor beta chain was observed a handful of times. Each cDNA held unique molecular identifiers, and template switching gave it a universal primer site. TCRdb redid the calling of the 5' RACE reads with MiXCR, one entry per CDR3 protein. Of about 190,000 distinct CDR3 sequences listed, around a sixth are singletons. The sample originates from a study of identical twins. This CDR3 contains 14 residues. The germline V and J ends were trimmed by 5 bases and 8 bases, with 16 bases remaining between them. This sample was also put to use in a study of T cells expressing NK-cell markers. In that study: In a group of five to seven donors, dominant NKG2C+ clonotypes represented about 1.0-8% of CD8+ T cells.

V usage is TRBV12-3 or TRBV12-4 and J usage is TRBJ2-1, with a weak D call TRBD2 (5 bases). Sequencing input: CD8+ T cells sorted from blood. The TCR sequence derives from a woman aged 18-35 years in good health. DNA for the CDR3: TGTGCCAGCAGTGGACCGACCGGGGTAGATGAGCAGTTCTTC. It yields the protein CASSGPTGVDEQFF.